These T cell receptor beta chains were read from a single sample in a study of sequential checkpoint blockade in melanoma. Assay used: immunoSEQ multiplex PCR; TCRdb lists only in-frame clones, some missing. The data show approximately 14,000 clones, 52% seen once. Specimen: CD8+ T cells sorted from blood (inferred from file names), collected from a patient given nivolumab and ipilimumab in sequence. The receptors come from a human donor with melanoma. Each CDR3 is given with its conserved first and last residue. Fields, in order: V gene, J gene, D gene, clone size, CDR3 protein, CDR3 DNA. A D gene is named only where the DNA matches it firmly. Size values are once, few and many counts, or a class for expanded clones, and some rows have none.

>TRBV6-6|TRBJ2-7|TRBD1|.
CASSYSTGQGHYEQYF
TGTGCCAGCAGTTACTCTACCGGACAGGGACACTACGAGCAGTACTTC
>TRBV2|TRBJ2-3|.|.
CASIEEAIDTQYF
TGTGCCAGCATAGAGGAGGCCATTGATACGCAGTATTTT
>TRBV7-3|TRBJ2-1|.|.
CASSLYLGPYNERFF
TGTGCCAGCAGCTTATATCTGGGGCCTTACAATGAGCGGTTCTTC
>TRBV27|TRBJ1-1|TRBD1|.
CASSWDRGGTEAFF
TGTGCCAGCTCCTGGGACAGGGGTGGCACTGAAGCTTTCTTT
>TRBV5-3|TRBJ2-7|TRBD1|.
CASSSGTGTYEQYF
TGTGCCAGCAGCTCCGGGACAGGGACCTACGAGCAGTACTTC
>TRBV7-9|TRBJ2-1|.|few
CASSLSSFNEQFF
TGTGCCAGCAGCTTATCTTCCTTTAATGAGCAGTTCTTC
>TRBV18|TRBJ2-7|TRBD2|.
CASSPTSGRSYEQYF
TGTGCCAGCTCACCCACTAGCGGGAGGTCCTACGAGCAGTACTTC
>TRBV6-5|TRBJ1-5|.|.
CASSYSSGYQPQHF
TGTGCCAGCAGTTACTCGTCGGGTTATCAGCCCCAGCATTTT
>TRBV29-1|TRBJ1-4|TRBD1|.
CSVTGGRPTNEKLFF
TGCAGCGTGACAGGGGGCAGACCAACTAATGAAAAACTGTTTTTT
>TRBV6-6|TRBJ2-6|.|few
CASSNRVSGANVLTF
TGTGCCAGCAGTAACAGGGTTTCTGGGGCCAACGTCCTGACTTTC
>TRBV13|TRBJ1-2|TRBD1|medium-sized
CASSLGQGEVGYTF
TGTGCCAGCAGCCTAGGACAGGGCGAAGTGGGCTACACCTTC
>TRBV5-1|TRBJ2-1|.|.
CASSLIGGDYNEQFF
TGCGCCAGCAGCTTGATCGGCGGAGACTACAATGAGCAGTTCTTC
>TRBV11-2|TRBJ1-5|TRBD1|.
CASSRGQVSNQPQHF
TGTGCCAGCAGCCGGGGACAGGTCAGCAATCAGCCCCAGCATTTT
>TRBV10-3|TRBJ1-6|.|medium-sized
CAISEGGSSYNSPLHF
TGTGCCATCAGTGAGGGCGGCAGCTCCTATAATTCACCCCTCCACTTT
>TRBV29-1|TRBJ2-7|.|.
CSVDARGFSYEQYF
TGCAGCGTTGACGCTAGGGGCTTCTCCTACGAGCAGTACTTC
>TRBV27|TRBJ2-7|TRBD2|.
CASGSGPAYEQYF
TGTGCCAGCGGTAGCGGGCCGGCCTACGAGCAGTACTTC
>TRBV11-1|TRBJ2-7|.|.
CASSLAPGYEQYF
TGTGCCAGCAGCTTAGCGCCCGGGTACGAGCAGTACTTC
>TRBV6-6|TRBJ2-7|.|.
CASSYLVMAGSYEQYF
TGTGCCAGCAGTTACTTAGTTATGGCAGGATCTTACGAGCAGTACTTC
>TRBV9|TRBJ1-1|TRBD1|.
CASSPIGQGERNTEAFF
TGTGCCAGCAGCCCTATCGGACAGGGGGAGAGGAACACTGAAGCTTTCTTT
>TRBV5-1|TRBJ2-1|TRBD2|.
CASSLRGSGGAWYNEQFF
TGCGCCAGCAGCTTAAGAGGTAGCGGGGGGGCCTGGTACAATGAGCAGTTCTTC